Each of the 19 T cell receptor beta chains below was sequenced from the same sample in a study of blood T cell repertoires in COVID-19. Assay used: immunoSEQ multiplex PCR; TCRdb lists only in-frame clones, some missing. The sample includes about 34,000 clones, roughly three quarters of them seen just once. Material: peripheral blood. These receptors were obtained from a human donor in a cohort sampled during active COVID-19.

The chain combines TRBV7-9 with TRBJ2-3, with TRBD2 matching 11 bases. J gave up 6 bases and V 5 bases, and 10 bases lay outside the gene matches. The length of the CDR3 is 16 residues. CDR1 is SEHNR, CDR2 FQNEAQ, per germline (reference sequence). CDR3: CASSPYQGLAVDTQYF. In DNA, the CDR3 is TGTGCCAGCAGCCCTTACCAGGGACTAGCGGTTGATACGCAGTATTTT.

The chain combines TRBV10-3 with TRBJ1-5; D unresolved. Deletions cut 6 bases from V and 4 bases from J, with 13 bases between. The CDR3 contains 14 residues. Germline CDR1 reads ENHRY; CDR2 reads SYGVKD. The CDR3 loop reads CAISAGSNNQPQHF. DNA for the CDR3: TGTGCCATCAGCGCAGGCAGCAATAATCAGCCCCAGCATTTT.

The CDR3 reads CASRVGQQNSPLHF. Here the CDR3 DNA reads TGTGCCAGCAGGGTGGGACAGCAAAATTCACCCCTCCACTTT. V gene TRBV5-4 combines with J gene TRBJ1-6; 7 bases match TRBD1. Trimming removed 5 bases from V and 7 bases from J; junction bases left unmatched: 6. The CDR3 has 14 residues. CDR1 is SGHNT, CDR2 YYREEE, per germline (reference sequence).

The genes are TRBV2 and TRBJ1-3; D perhaps matches TRBD1 (6 bases). CDR1 SNHLY and CDR2 FYNNEI come from the germline V gene. The CDR3 is 14 residues long. The V and J ends lost 6 bases and 2 bases respectively, with 11 bases between them. The CDR3 here is CASRDSEAGNTIYF. The CDR3 bases are TGTGCCAGCAGGGACAGCGAAGCTGGAAACACCATATATTTT.

The chain carries TRBV19 and TRBJ1-5, with TRBD1 matching 7 bases. CDR3 size: 15 residues. Germline lookup yields CDR1 LNHDA and CDR2 SQIVND (reference sequence). V trimming: 4 bases; J trimming: 7 bases; junction bases outside the gene matches: 10. DNA of the CDR3: TGTGCCAGTAGTAGGGTTAACAGGGGTGGCCAGCCCCAGCATTTT. Its protein product is CASSRVNRGGQPQHF.

The gene calls are TRBV5-1 and TRBJ1-3; 9 bases match TRBD1. This CDR3 has 15 residues. Germline V gene data show CDR1 as SGHRS and CDR2 as YFSETQ. The V segment lost 4 bases and the J segment 4 bases; nucleotides outside the gene matches: 6. In DNA, the CDR3 is TGCGCCAGCAGCCATGGACAGGGGAGCGGAAACACCATATATTTT. Its protein product is CASSHGQGSGNTIYF.

The sample holds a few counts of this clone. The rearrangement uses TRBV20-1 and TRBJ1-3; no firm D call. Trimming pared 2 bases from V and 4 bases from J, leaving 3 bases between. The CDR3 consists of 11 residues. Germline CDR1 is DFQATT and CDR2 is SNEGSKA (reference sequence). CDR3 nucleotides: TGCAGTGCTAGACAGGGAAACACCATATATTTT. Amino acids: CSARQGNTIYF.

Only one count was recorded for this clone. V gene TRBV7-8 combines with J gene TRBJ1-1; D is unresolved. The CDR3 spans 15 residues. V was cut by 1 base and J by 2 bases, with 11 bases left in between. Per the germline V gene, CDR1 is SGHVS and CDR2 is FQNEAQ. The CDR3 sequence: CASSLVLWPNTEAFF. DNA of the CDR3: TGTGCCAGCAGCTTAGTTCTCTGGCCAAACACTGAAGCTTTCTTT.

The chain is built from TRBV9 and TRBJ2-3, with 7 bases identical to TRBD2. Per the germline V gene, CDR1 is SGDLS and CDR2 is YYNGEE. Unmatched junction bases numbered 5, after V lost 3 bases and J lost 1 base. CDR3 length equals 15 residues. The CDR3 DNA reads TGTGCCAGCAGCGGGAGACTAGCTGGCACAGATACGCAGTATTTT. It encodes CASSGRLAGTDTQYF.

This clone has a single count. This sequence joins TRBV19 and TRBJ2-1; TRBD1 matches at 8 bases. Unmatched junction bases numbered 1, after V lost 6 bases and J lost 3 bases. The germline V gene encodes CDR1 LNHDA and CDR2 SQIVND (reference sequence). The CDR3 has 13 residues. CDR3 loop: CASRGTGYNEQFF. In DNA form, the CDR3 reads TGTGCCAGTAGAGGGACAGGCTACAATGAGCAGTTCTTC. The variable domain in full, with the rest retrieved from reference TRBV19 and TRBJ2-1, is DGGITQSPKYLFRKEGQNVTLSCEQNLNHDAMYWYRQDPGQGLRLIYYSQIVNDFQKGDIAEGYSVSREKKESFPLTVTSAQKNPTAFYLCASRGTGYNEQFFGPGTRLTVL.

The chain links TRBV7-2 to TRBJ1-5, with 9 bases fitting TRBD1. J gave up 1 base and V 5 bases, and 9 bases lay outside the gene matches. There are 17 residues in the CDR3. Germline V CDR1 and CDR2: SGHTA, FQGNSA. The CDR3 nucleotides read TGTGCCAGCAGCGAGGACAGGGGAAGTAAGAGCAATCAGCCCCAGCATTTT. Translated, it gives CASSEDRGSKSNQPQHF.

The chain links TRBV4-2 to TRBJ1-4; 7 nucleotides line up with TRBD1. This CDR3 spans 16 amino acids. Germline V gene data show CDR1 as LGHNA and CDR2 as YNFKEQ. Trimming cost V 8 bases and J 1 base; bases outside gene matches: 10. In nucleotides, the CDR3 is TGTGCCAGCGAGCGAGGACAGGATGGAACTAATGAAAAACTGTTTTTT. This codes for CASERGQDGTNEKLFF.

This clone appeared a single time. J is TRBJ1-6 and V is TRBV30; D is possibly TRBD1 (6 bases). Trimming stripped 0 bases from V and 8 bases from J, with 8 bases between. CDR3 size: 13 residues. CDR1 GTSNPN and CDR2 SVGIG come from the germline V gene (reference sequence). The CDR3 DNA reads TGTGCCTGGAGTGTACAGGGAGATTCACCCCTCCACTTT. Protein product: CAWSVQGDSPLHF.

This rearrangement joins TRBV4-1 to TRBJ2-5, with 10 bases identical to TRBD1. Germline loops: CDR1 MGHRA, CDR2 YSYEKL. The CDR3 has 18 residues. Trimming cost V 3 bases and J 4 bases; bases outside gene matches: 14. The DNA of the CDR3 is TGCGCCAGCAGCCACCCGGGACAGGGGCTTCGTGTTAGAGAGACCCAGTACTTC. Amino acid sequence: CASSHPGQGLRVRETQYF.

The chain combines TRBV5-1 with TRBJ2-3; D is possibly TRBD1 (5 bases). Germline V CDR1 and CDR2: SGHRS, YFSETQ. The CDR3 sequence is 12 residues long. V was clipped by 3 bases and J by 6 bases, with 8 bases between them. The CDR3 is CASSSQGDTQYF. As DNA, the CDR3 is TGCGCCAGCAGCTCCCAGGGTGATACGCAGTATTTT.

The rearrangement uses TRBV7-3 and TRBJ2-5; 8 positions match TRBD1. J lost 2 bases, V lost 6 bases, and 5 bases had no gene match. Germline values: CDR1 SGHTA, CDR2 FQGTGA. The CDR3 has 14 residues. The CDR3 bases are TGTGCCAGCAGTTCAGGGGGCAGGCAAGAGACCCAGTACTTC. It yields the protein CASSSGGRQETQYF.

This chain links TRBV19 with TRBJ2-7; D may be TRBD1 (6 bases). The germline V and J ends were trimmed by 5 bases and 3 bases, with 14 bases remaining between them. This CDR3 is 14 amino acids long. Germline-derived CDR1 and CDR2 are LNHDA and SQIVND (reference sequence). In DNA form, the CDR3 reads TGTGCCAGTAGTCCCGGGACAATGGTCTACGAGCAGTACTTC. It yields the protein CASSPGTMVYEQYF.

This clone was found once. The chain combines TRBV5-6 with TRBJ2-7; 9 positions match TRBD2. V lost 7 bases, J lost 5 bases, and 10 bases stayed unmatched. Germline V CDR1 and CDR2: SGHDT, YYEEEE. This CDR3 comprises 14 residues. In nucleotides, the CDR3 is TGTGCCAGCGGCCCCGGGACTAGCTTCAACGAGCAGTACTTC. Its translation: CASGPGTSFNEQYF.

The rearrangement links TRBV27 to TRBJ1-5; D is perhaps TRBD1 (6 bases). There are 13 residues in the CDR3. Trimming cost V 3 bases and J 6 bases, with 9 bases left between them. In germline, CDR1 is MNHEY, CDR2 SMNVEV (reference sequence). In DNA, the CDR3 is TGTGCCAGCAGTTTCCTACAGGGTCAGCCCCAGCATTTT. This translates into CASSFLQGQPQHF.